Listed below are T cell receptor beta chains from one sample, sequenced in a study of Graves' ophthalmopathy and Graves' hyperthyroidism. TCRdb analysed the multiplex PCR reads with MiXCR anew, one entry per CDR3 protein. The sample consists of some 520,000 distinct CDR3 sequences, about an eighth of them appearing once. Sequenced: blood. The receptor source for this set is a woman aged 25-40 years with Graves' ophthalmopathy. The CDR3 runs from the conserved cysteine through the conserved F or W. The order of the fields is D gene, J gene, clone size, V gene, CDR3 DNA, CDR3 protein. D genes are given only for firm matches. The size of a clone is reported for some rows only, either as once, few or many, or as a class for expanded clones.

>TRBD1|TRBJ1-1|many|TRBV5-1
TGCGCCAGCAGCATAGACAGGGTGGTGAACACTGAAGCTTTCTTT
CASSIDRVVNTEAFF
>TRBD1|TRBJ2-7|many|TRBV28
TGTGCCAGCAGTTTACTTTCGTGGGACAGGGGGGTGTACGAGCAGTACTTC
CASSLLSWDRGVYEQYF
>NA|TRBJ1-2|NA|TRBV12-3/TRBV12-4
TGTGCCGGACGCCCTTCAGGGGTCATCGGTGGCTACACCTTC
CAGRPSGVIGGYTF
>NA|TRBJ2-7|many|TRBV7-8
TGTGCCAGCAGCTTACGGGGTTCATCTCACTACGAGCAGTACTTC
CASSLRGSSHYEQYF
>NA|TRBJ1-2|many|TRBV28
TGTGCCAGCAGTTTCTATAGACCTACCGCACCAACCGCCTATGGCTACACCTTC
CASSFYRPTAPTAYGYTF
>TRBD1|TRBJ1-1|many|TRBV2
TGTGCCAGCAGGGAACCGACAGGGGACTACACTGAAGCTTTCTTT
CASREPTGDYTEAFF
>NA|TRBJ1-5|few|TRBV6-2/TRBV6-3
TGTGCCAGCAGTTCCCAATCGCCAGGGGTCCCTAGCAATCAGCCCCAGCATTTT
CASSSQSPGVPSNQPQHF
>NA|TRBJ2-7|many|TRBV27
TGTGCCAGCAGTTTATCGGACGGCTCCTACGAGCAGTACTTC
CASSLSDGSYEQYF
>TRBD2|TRBJ2-4|many|TRBV25-1
TGTGCCAGCAGTGAAGGACTAGCGGGAGTTGGGGCCAAAAACATTCAGTACTTC
CASSEGLAGVGAKNIQYF
>NA|TRBJ2-7|NA|TRBV28
TGTGCCAGCAGGGACGGGGACGAGCAGTACTTC
CASRDGDEQYF
>NA|TRBJ2-5|many|TRBV6-2/TRBV6-3
TGTGCCAGCAGTTATGGATTGGGCAGGGAAGGAGAGACCCAGTACTTC
CASSYGLGREGETQYF
>NA|TRBJ1-5|many|TRBV7-9
TGTGCCAGCACCCAGGGACGGTCCAATCAGCCCCAGCATTTT
CASTQGRSNQPQHF
>NA|TRBJ2-2|NA|TRBV3-1
TGTGCCAGCAGCCAAGCCGGGGTGCCCGGGGAGCTGTTTTTT
CASSQAGVPGELFF
>NA|TRBJ1-1|NA|TRBV11-2
TGTGCCAGCACCAGGACAGCCCGGAACACTGAAGCTTTCTTT
CASTRTARNTEAFF
>TRBD1|TRBJ1-5|NA|TRBV19
TGTGCCAGTAGTATTAGGATCCCGGGACAGAAGAATAGCAATCAGCCCCAGCATTTT
CASSIRIPGQKNSNQPQHF
>NA|TRBJ2-6|NA|TRBV20-1
TGCAGTGCGACCCCGGTCCGGGGGTCCGGGGCCAACGTCCTGACTTTC
CSATPVRGSGANVLTF
>NA|TRBJ2-7|once|TRBV12-3/TRBV12-4
TGTGCCAGCAGCCCGACCCAAGAACAGGTTCCGTACTTC
CASSPTQEQVPYF
>NA|TRBJ1-2|NA|TRBV5-1
TGCGCCAGCAGCTTGCGGCCAGGGGAATCGAATGGCTACACCTTC
CASSLRPGESNGYTF
>NA|TRBJ2-2|many|TRBV20-1
TGCAGTGCTAGAGGGCAGGTTGACACCGGGGAGCTGTTTTTT
CSARGQVDTGELFF
>TRBD1|TRBJ1-2|NA|TRBV9
TGTGCCAGCAGCGTAGATTGGGACAGGCAGGATGGCTACACCTTC
CASSVDWDRQDGYTF
>TRBD1|TRBJ1-2|many|TRBV6-5
TGTGCCAGCAGTTACTCGGGGACAGGGGAAAGTGGCTACACCTTC
CASSYSGTGESGYTF
>NA|TRBJ2-7|NA|TRBV5-1
TGCGCCAGCAGCTTGGGGCCGGTCGATACCTACGAGCAGTACTTC
CASSLGPVDTYEQYF